These T cell receptor beta chains were read from a single sample in a study of T cell responses to AZD1222 COVID-19 vaccine. The method was immunoSEQ multiplex PCR; TCRdb's version includes in-frame clones alone and lacks a portion of them. The data show 99,000 or so clones, more than 75% seen once. The starting material was peripheral blood, obtained 28 days after the second dose of the MenACWY control vaccine. The source is an adult who received the MenACWY meningococcal vaccine as a control. The CDR3 runs from the conserved cysteine through the conserved F or W. Fields, in order: D gene, CDR3 length, V gene, J gene, clone size, CDR3 DNA, CDR3 protein. The D gene is left open where the match is weak. The listing skips clone size in some rows; elsewhere it reads once, few, many or a size class.

D: TRBD2; length: 17; V: TRBV6-2/TRBV6-3; J: TRBJ2-3; size: once; DNA: TGTGCCAGCAGTCTGACTCACGGGGGGGCCAGTACAGATACGCAGTATTTT; CDR3: CASSLTHGGASTDTQYF
D: .; length: 13; V: TRBV11-2; J: TRBJ2-7; size: .; DNA: TGTGCCAGCAGCTTAGGGCGGGGCTACGAGCAGTACTTC; CDR3: CASSLGRGYEQYF
D: .; length: 17; V: TRBV6-1; J: TRBJ1-4; size: .; DNA: TGTGCCAGCAGTGAAGGTGGCCGTGGGTACACTAATGAAAAACTGTTTTTT; CDR3: CASSEGGRGYTNEKLFF
D: TRBD1; length: 14; V: TRBV5-1; J: TRBJ1-1; size: .; DNA: TGCGCCAGCAGCTTATCCGACAGGGCTACTGAAGCTTTCTTT; CDR3: CASSLSDRATEAFF
D: TRBD2; length: 17; V: TRBV15; J: TRBJ2-5; size: .; DNA: TGTGCCACCAGCAGAGATGGACTAGCGGGGGGGCGTGAGACCCAGTACTTC; CDR3: CATSRDGLAGGRETQYF
D: TRBD2; length: 15; V: TRBV29-1; J: TRBJ2-1; size: .; DNA: TGCAGCGTTGAGCGGGCCGGACTAGGGGTCAATGAGCAGTTCTTC; CDR3: CSVERAGLGVNEQFF
D: TRBD1; length: 17; V: TRBV7-6; J: TRBJ1-4; size: few; DNA: TGTGCCAGCAGCCCCCGACGGAGACAGGGGGCTAATGAAAAACTGTTTTTT; CDR3: CASSPRRRQGANEKLFF
D: .; length: 13; V: TRBV9; J: TRBJ2-3; size: .; DNA: TGTGCCAGCAAGCGTTTCAGCACAGATACGCAGTATTTT; CDR3: CASKRFSTDTQYF
D: .; length: 15; V: TRBV10-3; J: TRBJ2-7; size: .; DNA: TGTGCCATCAGTGCCCTGGAGGACAGACCCTACGAGCAGTACTTC; CDR3: CAISALEDRPYEQYF
D: .; length: 17; V: TRBV15; J: TRBJ2-7; size: .; DNA: TGTGCCACCAGCAGAGATACGACCCACCAGGGGATCCACGAGCAGTACTTC; CDR3: CATSRDTTHQGIHEQYF
D: TRBD1; length: 16; V: TRBV11-3; J: TRBJ2-5; size: .; DNA: TGTGCCAGCAGCGCCTCCCCGGGACAGGGGATTGAGACCCAGTACTTC; CDR3: CASSASPGQGIETQYF
D: TRBD1; length: 15; V: TRBV7-2; J: TRBJ2-7; size: .; DNA: TGTGCCAGCAGCATCGGGACAGGGAATTCCTACGAGCAGTACTTC; CDR3: CASSIGTGNSYEQYF
D: TRBD1; length: 17; V: TRBV7-6; J: TRBJ1-4; size: .; DNA: TGTGCCAGCAGCCCCATGGGGACTGGACAGGGCGGCGAAAAACTGTTTTTT; CDR3: CASSPMGTGQGGEKLFF
D: .; length: 14; V: TRBV3-1/TRBV3-2; J: TRBJ1-5; size: .; DNA: TGTGCCAGCAGCCCGACAGTGACCTATCAGCCCCAGCATTTT; CDR3: CASSPTVTYQPQHF
D: TRBD1; length: 15; V: TRBV19; J: TRBJ2-3; size: few; DNA: TGTGCCAGTAGACCCCCCGGGACAGGGACAGATACGCAGTATTTT; CDR3: CASRPPGTGTDTQYF
D: .; length: 14; V: TRBV20-1; J: TRBJ2-3; size: .; DNA: TGCAGTGCTAGTGGGATGGCAGGTCGAGATACGCAGTATTTT; CDR3: CSASGMAGRDTQYF
D: .; length: 13; V: TRBV5-1; J: TRBJ1-4; size: .; DNA: TGCGCCAGCAGCCCCTGGACAAATGAAAAACTGTTTTTT; CDR3: CASSPWTNEKLFF
D: .; length: 11; V: TRBV5-6; J: TRBJ1-1; size: .; DNA: TGTGCCAGCAGCTTGGCAGGGGAAGCTTTCTTT; CDR3: CASSLAGEAFF
D: TRBD2; length: 15; V: TRBV11-2; J: TRBJ2-7; size: .; DNA: TGTGCCAGCAGCTACGAGCGGGGGGGTTACTACGAGCAGTACTTC; CDR3: CASSYERGGYYEQYF
D: .; length: 11; V: TRBV12-3/TRBV12-4; J: TRBJ2-3; size: .; DNA: TGTGCCAGCAGTTTAAGCGATACGCAGTATTTT; CDR3: CASSLSDTQYF
D: .; length: 13; V: TRBV2; J: TRBJ1-1; size: .; DNA: TGTGCCAGCAGTGACCCTAGGGGGGTTGTAGCTTTCTTT; CDR3: CASSDPRGVVAFF
D: TRBD1; length: 17; V: TRBV7-8; J: TRBJ1-2; size: .; DNA: TGTGCCAGCAGCTTAGAGACAGGGGGCCTCACTAACTATGGCTACACCTTC; CDR3: CASSLETGGLTNYGYTF
D: TRBD2; length: 15; V: TRBV19; J: TRBJ2-2; size: .; DNA: TGTGCCAGTCAAGGACTAGCGGCGAACACCGGGGAGCTGTTTTTT; CDR3: CASQGLAANTGELFF
D: .; length: 12; V: TRBV19; J: TRBJ1-2; size: .; DNA: TGTGCCAGTAGTATTCCCGGGGTCGGCTACACCTTC; CDR3: CASSIPGVGYTF
D: .; length: 16; V: TRBV27; J: TRBJ1-2; size: .; DNA: TGTGCCAGCAGTTTATCCTACGACCGGCTTAACTATGGCTACACCTTC; CDR3: CASSLSYDRLNYGYTF
D: TRBD1; length: 15; V: TRBV6-5; J: TRBJ1-6; size: .; DNA: TGTGCCAGCAGCCGGGACAGGACTTCTAATTCACCCCTCCACTTT; CDR3: CASSRDRTSNSPLHF
D: .; length: 14; V: TRBV29-1; J: TRBJ1-2; size: .; DNA: TGCAGCGTTGAAGGGCGAGGGGTGAACTATGGCTACACCTTC; CDR3: CSVEGRGVNYGYTF
D: .; length: 17; V: TRBV10-3; J: TRBJ2-2; size: few; DNA: TGTGCCATCGGCGGCGGGAATAGCCGACAGATCACCGGGGAGCTGTTTTTT; CDR3: CAIGGGNSRQITGELFF
D: TRBD1; length: 13; V: TRBV29-1; J: TRBJ1-1; size: few; DNA: TGCAGCGTACCCGGACAGGGGGGCACTGAAGCTTTCTTT; CDR3: CSVPGQGGTEAFF
D: TRBD1; length: 14; V: TRBV3-1/TRBV3-2; J: TRBJ1-6; size: .; DNA: TGTGCCAGCAGCCATCAGGACAGGGCGACACCCCTCCACTTT; CDR3: CASSHQDRATPLHF
D: .; length: 15; V: TRBV5-1; J: TRBJ2-7; size: .; DNA: TGCGCCAGCAGCCCTCAGGCCCTCGTCTCCTACGAGCAGTACTTC; CDR3: CASSPQALVSYEQYF
D: .; length: 15; V: TRBV5-1; J: TRBJ1-1; size: .; DNA: TGCGCCAGCAGCTTGGTTGGCAGCATGAACACTGAAGCTTTCTTT; CDR3: CASSLVGSMNTEAFF
D: .; length: 16; V: TRBV7-2; J: TRBJ1-3; size: .; DNA: TGTGCCAGCAGCTTAGGACGGGCCTCGGGGGGAAACACCATATATTTT; CDR3: CASSLGRASGGNTIYF
D: .; length: 17; V: TRBV5-1; J: TRBJ1-1; size: once; DNA: TGCGCCAGCAGCTTGCCCCCCCCGGTAGGACCGAGCACTGAAGCTTTCTTT; CDR3: CASSLPPPVGPSTEAFF
D: TRBD1; length: 15; V: TRBV5-1; J: TRBJ1-6; size: .; DNA: TGCGCCAGCAGCTCCGGACAGGGGGCGTATTCACCCCTCCACTTT; CDR3: CASSSGQGAYSPLHF
D: TRBD1; length: 16; V: TRBV11-2; J: TRBJ1-2; size: .; DNA: TGTGCCAGCAGCTTAGTGGTGACAGGGTCCCTCTATGGCTACACCTTC; CDR3: CASSLVVTGSLYGYTF
D: .; length: 15; V: TRBV18; J: TRBJ1-2; size: .; DNA: TGTGCCAGCTCACGACCTTTGGGGTCCAACTATGGCTACACCTTC; CDR3: CASSRPLGSNYGYTF
D: TRBD1; length: 15; V: TRBV28; J: TRBJ1-1; size: .; DNA: TGTGCCAGCGGGAAAGGGGGCCTTGGAGACACTGAAGCTTTCTTT; CDR3: CASGKGGLGDTEAFF
D: .; length: 15; V: TRBV7-2; J: TRBJ2-7; size: .; DNA: TGTGCCAGCAGCTTTAGCACAGTTAGCTCCTACGAGCAGTACTTC; CDR3: CASSFSTVSSYEQYF
D: TRBD1; length: 14; V: TRBV5-1; J: TRBJ1-2; size: .; DNA: TGCGCCAGCAGCTCCGGGACAGGGGTCTTACCGTACACCTTC; CDR3: CASSSGTGVLPYTF
D: TRBD1; length: 15; V: TRBV6-5; J: TRBJ1-1; size: .; DNA: TGTGCCAGCAAGGGGAGGGGGACAGGGAACACTGAAGCTTTCTTT; CDR3: CASKGRGTGNTEAFF
D: TRBD1; length: 18; V: TRBV4-1; J: TRBJ2-7; size: .; DNA: TGCGCCAGCAGCCAAGACCAGTTTGGAGCAGGGGGATCCTACGAGCAGTACTTC; CDR3: CASSQDQFGAGGSYEQYF
D: .; length: 17; V: TRBV18; J: TRBJ1-6; size: .; DNA: TGTGCCAGCTCACCCCAAACCCGATTGGGGGGTAGGTCACCCCTCCACTTT; CDR3: CASSPQTRLGGRSPLHF
D: .; length: 15; V: TRBV19; J: TRBJ1-5; size: .; DNA: TGTGCCAGTAGTATAGATCCCCTCCCAGGAACAACCCAGCATTTT; CDR3: CASSIDPLPGTTQHF
D: TRBD2; length: 14; V: TRBV28; J: TRBJ2-7; size: .; DNA: TGTGCCAGCAGACGTGGTGGGGGGGACGGCGGGGTTAACTTC; CDR3: CASRRGGGDGGVNF
D: TRBD1; length: 15; V: TRBV5-1; J: TRBJ1-2; size: .; DNA: TGCGCCAGCAGCTTGGGAGGGCAGGGGGCCCCTGGCTACACCTTC; CDR3: CASSLGGQGAPGYTF
D: TRBD1; length: 16; V: TRBV28; J: TRBJ1-6; size: .; DNA: TGTGCCAGCAGCCGGGACAGGGGGACGGGGAATTCACCCCTCCACTTT; CDR3: CASSRDRGTGNSPLHF
D: .; length: 12; V: TRBV10-3; J: TRBJ2-7; size: .; DNA: TGTGCCATCAGTGGTCGAGCTTACGAGCAGTACTTC; CDR3: CAISGRAYEQYF
D: TRBD2; length: 13; V: TRBV29-1; J: TRBJ2-2; size: .; DNA: TGCAGCGGGGAGGGGTTGGGCACCGGGGAGCTGTTTTTT; CDR3: CSGEGLGTGELFF
D: .; length: 15; V: TRBV25-1; J: TRBJ2-1; size: .; DNA: TGTGCCAGCAGTGAAGGCGGGGCCTTGTACAATGAGCAGTTCTTC; CDR3: CASSEGGALYNEQFF
D: .; length: 13; V: TRBV18; J: TRBJ2-5; size: .; DNA: TGTGCCAGCTCACCAGTTAGGCTAGAGACCCAGTACTTC; CDR3: CASSPVRLETQYF
D: .; length: 11; V: TRBV28; J: TRBJ2-7; size: .; DNA: TGTGCCAGCAGTTCGGAGACATCGATTTACTTC; CDR3: CASSSETSIYF
D: TRBD2; length: 16; V: TRBV3-1/TRBV3-2; J: TRBJ2-5; size: .; DNA: TGTGCCAGCAGATCCGCGGGGGGGGCCTTACGTGAGACCCAGTACTTC; CDR3: CASRSAGGALRETQYF